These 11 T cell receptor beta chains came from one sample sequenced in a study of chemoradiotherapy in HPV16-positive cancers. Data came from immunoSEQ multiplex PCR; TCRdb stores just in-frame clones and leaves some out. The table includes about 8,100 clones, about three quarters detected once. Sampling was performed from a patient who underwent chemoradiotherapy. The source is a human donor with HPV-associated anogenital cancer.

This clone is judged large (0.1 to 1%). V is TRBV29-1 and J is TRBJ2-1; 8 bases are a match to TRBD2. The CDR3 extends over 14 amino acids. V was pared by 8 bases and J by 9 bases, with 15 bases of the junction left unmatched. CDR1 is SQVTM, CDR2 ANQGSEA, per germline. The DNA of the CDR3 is TGCAGCAGTCTGGTTGCGGGGGGAATGGGTGAGCAGTTCTTC. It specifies CSSLVAGGMGEQFF.

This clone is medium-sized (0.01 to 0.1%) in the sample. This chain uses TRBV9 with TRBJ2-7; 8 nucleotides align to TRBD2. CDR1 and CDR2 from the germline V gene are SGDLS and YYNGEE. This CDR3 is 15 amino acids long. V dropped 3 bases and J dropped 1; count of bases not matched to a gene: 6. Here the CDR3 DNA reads TGTGCCAGCAGCGCCGCGGGGGGCCCTTCCTACGAGCAGTACTTC. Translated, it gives CASSAAGGPSYEQYF.

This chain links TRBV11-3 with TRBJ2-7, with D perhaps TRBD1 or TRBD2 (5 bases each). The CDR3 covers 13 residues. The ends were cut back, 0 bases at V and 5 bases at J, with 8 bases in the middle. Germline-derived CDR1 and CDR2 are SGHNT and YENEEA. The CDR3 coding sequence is TGTGCCAGCAGCTTAGAGGGGACGGACGAGCAGTACTTC. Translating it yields CASSLEGTDEQYF.

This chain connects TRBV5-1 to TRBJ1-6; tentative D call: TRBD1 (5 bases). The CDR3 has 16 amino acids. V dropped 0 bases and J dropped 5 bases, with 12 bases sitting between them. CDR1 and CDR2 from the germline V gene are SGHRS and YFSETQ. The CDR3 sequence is CASSLAGQGNNSPLHF. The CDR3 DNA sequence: TGCGCCAGCAGCTTGGCCGGCCAGGGCAATAATTCACCCCTCCACTTT.

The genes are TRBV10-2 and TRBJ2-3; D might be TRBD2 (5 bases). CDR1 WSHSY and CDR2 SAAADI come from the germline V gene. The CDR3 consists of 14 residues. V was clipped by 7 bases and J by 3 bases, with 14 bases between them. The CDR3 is CASNRGRQTDTQYF. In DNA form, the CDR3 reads TGCGCCAGCAATCGGGGAAGGCAAACAGATACGCAGTATTTT.

CDR3 sequence reads: CASSLWDRAEAFF. CDR3 sequence (DNA): TGTGCCAGCAGTTTATGGGACAGGGCTGAAGCTTTCTTT. The rearrangement uses TRBV28 and TRBJ1-1, with 8 bases matching TRBD1. The CDR3 runs to 13 residues. Germline loops: CDR1 MDHEN, CDR2 SYDVKM. V lost 0 bases, J lost 6 bases, and 0 bases stayed unmatched.

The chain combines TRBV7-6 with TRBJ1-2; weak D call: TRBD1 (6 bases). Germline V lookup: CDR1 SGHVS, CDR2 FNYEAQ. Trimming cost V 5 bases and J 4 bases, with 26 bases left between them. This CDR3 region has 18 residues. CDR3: CASSTVGGRNLPSYGYTF. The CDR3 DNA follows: TGTGCCAGCAGCACGGTAGGGGGTCGGAACCTTCCGAGCTATGGCTACACCTTC.

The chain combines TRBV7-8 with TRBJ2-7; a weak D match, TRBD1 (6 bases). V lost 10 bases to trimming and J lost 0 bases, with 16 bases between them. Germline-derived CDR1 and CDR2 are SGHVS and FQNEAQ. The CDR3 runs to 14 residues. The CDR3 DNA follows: TGTGCCACCCTAGGGACATCGAGCTCCTACGAGCAGTACTTC. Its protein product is CATLGTSSSYEQYF.

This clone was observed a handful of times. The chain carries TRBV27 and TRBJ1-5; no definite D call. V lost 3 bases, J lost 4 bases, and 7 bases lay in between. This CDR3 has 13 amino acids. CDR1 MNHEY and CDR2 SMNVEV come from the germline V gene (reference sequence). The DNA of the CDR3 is TGTGCCAGCAGTTTGGTCATAAATCAGCCCCAGCATTTT. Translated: CASSLVINQPQHF.

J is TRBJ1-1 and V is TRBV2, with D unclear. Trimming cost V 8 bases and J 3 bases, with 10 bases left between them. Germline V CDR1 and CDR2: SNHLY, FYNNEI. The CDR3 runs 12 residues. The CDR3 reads CASSTQDTEAFF. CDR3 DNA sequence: TGTGCCAGCTCGACCCAGGACACTGAAGCTTTCTTT.

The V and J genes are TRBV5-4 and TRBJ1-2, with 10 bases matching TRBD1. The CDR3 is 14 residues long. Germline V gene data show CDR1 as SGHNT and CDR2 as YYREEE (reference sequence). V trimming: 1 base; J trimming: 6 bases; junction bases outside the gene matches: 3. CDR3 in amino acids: CASSLRGTGDGYTF. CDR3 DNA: TGTGCCAGCAGCTTGAGGGGGACAGGGGATGGCTACACCTTC.